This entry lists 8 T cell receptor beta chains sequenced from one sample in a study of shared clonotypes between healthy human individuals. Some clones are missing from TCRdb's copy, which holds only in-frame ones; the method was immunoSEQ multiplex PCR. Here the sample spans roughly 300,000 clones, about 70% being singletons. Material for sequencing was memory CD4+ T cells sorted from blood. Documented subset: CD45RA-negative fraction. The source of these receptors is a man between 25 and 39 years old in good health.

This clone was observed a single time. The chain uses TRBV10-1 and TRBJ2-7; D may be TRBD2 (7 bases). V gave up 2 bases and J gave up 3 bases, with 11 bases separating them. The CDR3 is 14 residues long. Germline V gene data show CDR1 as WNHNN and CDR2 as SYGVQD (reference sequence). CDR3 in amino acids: CASSEGGAYYEQYF. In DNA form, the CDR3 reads TGCGCCAGCAGTGAGGGGGGGGCCTACTACGAGCAGTACTTC.

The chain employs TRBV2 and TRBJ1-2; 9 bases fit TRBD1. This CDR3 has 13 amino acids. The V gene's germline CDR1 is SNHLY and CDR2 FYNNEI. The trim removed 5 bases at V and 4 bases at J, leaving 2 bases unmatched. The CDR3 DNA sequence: TGTGCCAGCAGTCCGGGACAGGGCTATGGCTACACCTTC. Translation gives CASSPGQGYGYTF.

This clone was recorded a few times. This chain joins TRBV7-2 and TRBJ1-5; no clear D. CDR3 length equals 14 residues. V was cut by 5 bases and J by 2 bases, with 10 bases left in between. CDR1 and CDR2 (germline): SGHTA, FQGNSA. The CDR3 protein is CASSPSSGNQPQHF. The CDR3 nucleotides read TGTGCCAGCAGCCCCAGCTCTGGCAATCAGCCCCAGCATTTT.

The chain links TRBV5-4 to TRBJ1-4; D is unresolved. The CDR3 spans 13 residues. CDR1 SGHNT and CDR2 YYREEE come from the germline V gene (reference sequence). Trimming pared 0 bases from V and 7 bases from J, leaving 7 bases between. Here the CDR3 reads CASSLGGSEKLFF. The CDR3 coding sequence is TGTGCCAGCAGCTTGGGCGGGAGTGAAAAACTGTTTTTT.

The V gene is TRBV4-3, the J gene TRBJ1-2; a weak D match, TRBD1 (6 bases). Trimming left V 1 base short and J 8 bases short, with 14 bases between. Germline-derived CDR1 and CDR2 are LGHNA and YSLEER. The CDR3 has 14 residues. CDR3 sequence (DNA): TGCGCCAGCAGCCAAGGAAACAGGGACGGCGGCTACACCTTC. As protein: CASSQGNRDGGYTF.

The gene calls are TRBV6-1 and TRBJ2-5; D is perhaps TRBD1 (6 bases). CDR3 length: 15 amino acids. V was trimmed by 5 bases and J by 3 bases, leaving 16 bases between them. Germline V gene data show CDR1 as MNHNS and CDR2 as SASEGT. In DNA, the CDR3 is TGTGCCAGCAGTTCCACCGGGACAAGGAAAGAGACCCAGTACTTC. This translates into CASSSTGTRKETQYF.

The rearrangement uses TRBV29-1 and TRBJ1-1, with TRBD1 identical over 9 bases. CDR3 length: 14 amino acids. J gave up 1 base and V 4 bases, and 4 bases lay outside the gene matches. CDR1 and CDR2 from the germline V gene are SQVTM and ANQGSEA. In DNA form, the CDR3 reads TGCAGCGTTGGGGACAGGGCCGGGAACACTGAAGCTTTCTTT. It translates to CSVGDRAGNTEAFF.

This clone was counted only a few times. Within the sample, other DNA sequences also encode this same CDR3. The CDR3 DNA reads as TGCGCCAGCAGCTTGGAAGGGACCGGGGCCAACGTCCTGACTTTC. This gives the protein CASSLEGTGANVLTF. The chain joins TRBV5-1 to TRBJ2-6; D possibly uses TRBD1 or TRBD2 (5 bases each). The germline V gene encodes CDR1 SGHRS and CDR2 YFSETQ. V lost 0 bases and J lost 4, with 8 bases in between. This CDR3 contains 15 residues.